This T cell receptor (beta chain) was captured in a study of molecular identifiers for immune sequencing clone quantification. Trimming shortened V by 0 bases and J by 4 bases, and 12 bases separated the two germline ends. The CDR3 extends over 15 amino acids. Germline V gene data show CDR1 as LGHNA and CDR2 as YSLEER. Previously described methods and listed TCR primers were employed for the bulk TCR libraries. TCRdb analysed the PCR reads with MiXCR anew, one entry per CDR3 protein. Seen here are approximately 590,000 distinct CDR3 sequences, about 25% observed once, and the top ten hold 0.7% to 0.95%.

The rearrangement joins TRBV4-3 to TRBJ1-2; D gene unclear. Sequenced input: naive CD8+ T cells from blood, with Jurkat cell RNA spiked in. The subset is: FACS-sorted CD8+CD4-CCR7+CD45RA+ naive T cells. The receptor was isolated from a human donor in good health. Some libraries in this study had Jurkat cell RNA spiked in. In DNA form, the CDR3 reads TGCGCCAGCAGCCAAGATGTCACCCAGTCCTATGGCTACACCTTC. As protein: CASSQDVTQSYGYTF.